This T cell receptor beta chain comes out of a study of blood T cells in healthy people across ages. Overall study findings and caveats: It was not possible, with unsorted PBMCs, to conclusively compare naive and antigen-experienced cells. A roughly linear fall in TCR beta diversity per million T cells was seen with increasing age.

This CDR3 has 13 residues. The germline V gene has CDR1 WSHSY and CDR2 SAAADI. Next came a second PCR, run for about 7 to 12 cycles, which used a sample-barcoded 5' primer along with a J-beta primer mix. Each cDNA molecule received a tag from a template-switch adaptor that had 12 random nucleotides. A single record per CDR3 protein comes from TCRdb applying MiXCR to the 5' RACE reads. This table has over 600,000 distinct CDR3 sequences, more than 35% appearing once. With respect to this clonotype: Its antigen remains unidentified.

The TCR sequence derives from a man older than 75 in good health. Material for sequencing was blood. The gene calls are TRBV10-2 and TRBJ2-5; 11 bases align to TRBD2. The end of the DNA is better explained by TRBJ2-7, so the J call may be wrong. CDR3 sequence reads: CASTGTSGREQYF. Written as DNA, the CDR3 is TGCGCCAGCACCGGGACTAGCGGCCGCGAGCAGTACTTC.